This TCR beta chain is from a study of blood T cells in healthy people across ages. The study, taken as a whole, reports: The study found TCR beta diversity correlated strongly with naive T cell percentage. Long-lived and aged donors differed, with more naive CD4+ cells and higher diversity in the long-lived.

As regards this clonotype: What it binds is unknown. One junction end disagrees with the germline gene, perhaps due to a read error.

Alongside a J-beta primer mix, a sample-barcoded 5' primer served in a second PCR lasting about 7 to 12 cycles. TCRdb recomputed calls from the 5' RACE reads with MiXCR, one row per CDR3 protein. The sample lists approximately 2,000,000 distinct CDR3 sequences, more than 35% occurring once. Sequencing used blood. The TCR comes from a human donor in good health.

CDR3 in amino acids: CACSFTSETQYF. In DNA form, the CDR3 reads TGTGCCTGCAGTTTTACCTCGGAGACCCAGTACTTC. V usage is TRBV28 and J usage is TRBJ2-5; no reliable D call. CDR1 is MDHEN and CDR2 is SYDVKM in the germline V gene. The CDR3 length is 12 residues.